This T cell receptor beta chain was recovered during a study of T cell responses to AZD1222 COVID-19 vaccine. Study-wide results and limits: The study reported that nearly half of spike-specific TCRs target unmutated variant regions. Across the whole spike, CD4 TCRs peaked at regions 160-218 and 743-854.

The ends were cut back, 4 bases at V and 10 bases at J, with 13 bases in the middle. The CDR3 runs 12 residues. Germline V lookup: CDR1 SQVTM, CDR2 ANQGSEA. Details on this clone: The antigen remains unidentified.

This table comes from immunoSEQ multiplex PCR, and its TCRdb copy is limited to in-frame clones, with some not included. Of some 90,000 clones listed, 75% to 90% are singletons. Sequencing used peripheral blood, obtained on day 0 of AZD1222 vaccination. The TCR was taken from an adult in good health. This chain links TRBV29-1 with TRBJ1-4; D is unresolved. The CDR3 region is CSVAEAVTKLFF. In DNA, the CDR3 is TGCAGCGTTGCAGAGGCGGTGACAAAACTGTTTTTT.